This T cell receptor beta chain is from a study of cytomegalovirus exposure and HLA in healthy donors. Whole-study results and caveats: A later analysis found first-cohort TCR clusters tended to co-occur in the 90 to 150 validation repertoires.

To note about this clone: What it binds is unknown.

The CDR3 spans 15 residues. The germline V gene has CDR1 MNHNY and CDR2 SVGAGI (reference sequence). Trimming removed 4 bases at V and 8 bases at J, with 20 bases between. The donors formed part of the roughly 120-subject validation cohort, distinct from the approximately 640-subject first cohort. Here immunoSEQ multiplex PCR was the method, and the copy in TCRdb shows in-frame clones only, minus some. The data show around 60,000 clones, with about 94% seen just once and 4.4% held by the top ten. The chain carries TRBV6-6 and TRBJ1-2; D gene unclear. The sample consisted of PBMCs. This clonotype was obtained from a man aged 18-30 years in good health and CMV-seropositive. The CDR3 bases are TGTGCCAGCAGTTCCCGAGGGAAGTCAGTGCGGGGCTACACCTTC. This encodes CASSSRGKSVRGYTF.